These 13 T cell receptor beta chains originate from one sample sequenced in a study of blood T cell repertoires in COVID-19. TCRdb's copy holds only in-frame clones and misses some; the assay was immunoSEQ multiplex PCR. The table lists fewer than 85,000 clones, more than 60% of them singletons. The sample taken for sequencing was peripheral blood. Receptors originate from a man between 60 and 75 years old with acute or convalescent COVID-19.

The chain employs TRBV2 and TRBJ1-3, with TRBD1 as a possible D gene (6 bases). Germline CDR1 and CDR2: SNHLY and FYNNEI. The CDR3 is 16 residues long. V gave up 3 bases and J gave up 0 bases, with 12 bases separating them. This CDR3 reads CASSDLGQSSGNTIYF. The CDR3 DNA reads as TGTGCCAGCAGTGACCTGGGACAAAGCTCTGGAAACACCATATATTTT.

Only a few counts were recorded for this clone. V and J are TRBV7-9 and TRBJ1-5, with TRBD1 matching 10 bases. V was clipped by 8 bases and J by 5 bases; unmatched bases: 3. Germline V gene sequence: CDR1 SEHNR, CDR2 FQNEAQ (reference sequence). The CDR3 covers 13 residues. Here the CDR3 DNA reads TGTGCCAGCCGACAGGGGGCGGATCAGCCCCAGCATTTT. This encodes CASRQGADQPQHF.

The rearrangement links TRBV7-9 to TRBJ2-3; D unresolved. This CDR3 has 12 residues. CDR1 is SEHNR, CDR2 FQNEAQ, per germline (reference sequence). The V and J ends lost 1 base and 8 bases respectively, with 7 bases between them. In nucleotides, the CDR3 is TGTGCCAGCAGCTTAGAGCAGGTTACGCAGTATTTT. Its translation: CASSLEQVTQYF.

The gene calls are TRBV2 and TRBJ2-1, with D possibly TRBD2 on 5 matching bases. Germline CDR1 and CDR2: SNHLY and FYNNEI. The CDR3 extends over 13 amino acids. The V end lost 6 bases, the J end lost 5 bases, and 11 bases lay between the germline ends. CDR3 loop: CASRVGLNNEQFF. CDR3 nucleotide sequence: TGTGCCAGCAGGGTAGGACTCAACAATGAGCAGTTCTTC. Full variable domain (remainder filled in from reference TRBV2 and TRBJ2-1): EPEVTQTPSHQVTQMGQEVILRCVPISNHLYFYWYRQILGQKVEFLVSFYNNEISEKSEIFDDQFSVERPDGSNFTLKIRSTKLEDSAMYFCASRVGLNNEQFFGPGTRLTVL.

The V and J genes are TRBV12-3 or TRBV12-4 and TRBJ1-2; a possible D gene is TRBD1 (6 bases). V lost 6 bases and J lost 2, with 10 bases in between. The CDR3 loop spans 13 amino acids. CDR3 residues: CASSRRGNYGYTF. The CDR3 region has the DNA TGTGCCAGCAGCCGAAGGGGGAACTATGGCTACACCTTC.

This rearrangement joins TRBV4-1 to TRBJ1-1, with 7 bases that match TRBD1. Germline-derived CDR1 and CDR2 are MGHRA and YSYEKL. This CDR3 is built from 14 residues. V trimming: 4 bases; J trimming: 0 bases; junction bases outside the gene matches: 2. This chain's CDR3 is CASSRGTVNTEAFF. CDR3 bases: TGCGCCAGCAGCCGGGGGACAGTGAACACTGAAGCTTTCTTT.

The gene calls are TRBV3-1 (or the pseudogene TRBV3-2) and TRBJ2-6; no firm D call. CDR3 length: 15 residues. CDR1 and CDR2 (germline): LGHDT, YNNKEL (reference sequence). V shed 0 bases and J shed 3 bases, with 6 bases lying between them. CDR3 loop: CASSQDFSGANVLTF. The CDR3 DNA reads TGTGCCAGCAGCCAAGATTTTAGTGGGGCCAACGTCCTGACTTTC.

This chain joins TRBV19 and TRBJ1-6; D may be TRBD1 (6 bases). The germline V and J ends were trimmed by 4 bases and 3 bases, with 10 bases remaining between them. This CDR3 is 15 amino acids long. Germline V gene data show CDR1 as LNHDA and CDR2 as SQIVND (reference sequence). In nucleotides, the CDR3 is TGTGCCAGTAGTACCACAGGGCTCTATAATTCACCCCTCCACTTT. Translation gives CASSTTGLYNSPLHF. Drawing the rest from reference TRBV19 and TRBJ1-6, the complete variable domain is DGGITQSPKYLFRKEGQNVTLSCEQNLNHDAMYWYRQDPGQGLRLIYYSQIVNDFQKGDIAEGYSVSREKKESFPLTVTSAQKNPTAFYLCASSTTGLYNSPLHFGNGTRLTVT.

This rearrangement joins TRBV15 to TRBJ2-3, with TRBD2 identical over 10 bases. The CDR3 totals 17 residues. Trimming took 1 base from V and 3 from J; bases not matched to a gene: 7. Looked up from germline, CDR1 is LNHNV and CDR2 is YYDKDF (reference sequence). The CDR3 here is CATSRGDLAGGTDTQYF. DNA for the CDR3: TGTGCCACCAGCAGAGGGGATTTAGCGGGAGGAACAGATACGCAGTATTTT.

This chain joins TRBV18 and TRBJ2-7, with TRBD2 matching over 9 bases. This CDR3 contains 14 residues. V was clipped by 3 bases and J by 4 bases; unmatched bases: 4. Germline CDR1 and CDR2: KGHSH and LQKENI. The CDR3 bases are TGTGCCAGCTCACCTGGCGGGGGGGCGTACGAGCAGTACGTC. Translation gives CASSPGGGAYEQYV.

This chain joins TRBV18 and TRBJ2-1; 8 bases agree with TRBD2. Looked up from germline, CDR1 is KGHSH and CDR2 is LQKENI. Trimming took 2 bases from V and 10 from J; bases not matched to a gene: 10. The CDR3 consists of 15 residues. Written as DNA, the CDR3 is TGTGCCAGCTCACCAAGCCCAAGCGGGGGCTTGGAGCAGTTCTTC. It is translated as CASSPSPSGGLEQFF. Looking up the rest from reference TRBV18 and TRBJ2-1 gives the full variable domain: NAGVMQNPRHLVRRRGQEARLRCSPMKGHSHVYWYRQLPEEGLKFMVYLQKENIIDESGMPKERFSAEFPKEGPSILRIQQVVRGDSAAYFCASSPSPSGGLEQFFGPGTRLTVL.

This clone was detected many times. This chain connects TRBV5-4 to TRBJ2-3; TRBD2 is a possible D gene (6 bases). The germline V and J ends were trimmed by 1 base and 2 bases, with 11 bases remaining between them. This CDR3 is 15 amino acids long. Germline CDR1 SGHNT, CDR2 YYREEE (reference sequence). Written as DNA, the CDR3 is TGTGCCAGCAGCTTGTCTGGAGGGGACACAGATACGCAGTATTTT. Translation: CASSLSGGDTDTQYF.

This rearrangement joins TRBV24-1 to TRBJ2-3, with TRBD2 matching 7 bases. V trimming: 5 bases; J trimming: 3 bases; junction bases outside the gene matches: 4. The CDR3 length is 14 residues. Germline CDR1 is KGHDR and CDR2 is SFDVKD. The CDR3 region is CATSVASGTDTQYF. The CDR3 DNA reads as TGTGCCACCAGTGTTGCTAGCGGAACAGATACGCAGTATTTT.